There are a few counts of the clone carrying this TCR beta chain. Its antigen is not identified. This specimen comes from a study of human T cells and chemical hapten exposure. Study-level information: Weekly diphenylcyclopropenone doses were given to patients' scalps across the roughly 25-week study. The study's findings and limits: Patch test score showed a positive correlation with PT1 expanded TCR counts. Expanded TCRs grouped into significantly more large CDR3 similarity clusters than controls produced.

Time point indicated: patch test 2, 6 weeks after DPC sensitization. Treatment denoted: therapeutic diphenylcyclopropenone sensitization with weekly scalp DPC. From whole blood left unfractionated, total RNA was extracted. The CDR3 extends over 13 amino acids. Germline lookup yields CDR1 SGHTA and CDR2 FQGNSA. Trimming shortened V by 6 bases and J by 5 bases, and 11 bases separated the two germline ends. Each CDR3 protein is one row after TCRdb ran MiXCR on the RACE reads. The sample includes around 99,000 distinct CDR3 sequences, 11% seen only once; the top ten take 2.2%. The source is a man between 40 and 49 years old with alopecia areata. Some clones in this sample may be carry-over from other donors' samples. This specimen was whole blood, taken in connection with sensitization to the hapten diphenylcyclopropenone (DPC). V gene TRBV7-2 combines with J gene TRBJ2-1; D ambiguous. The CDR3 reads CASSKGLNNEQFF. CDR3 nucleotide sequence: TGTGCCAGCAGTAAGGGCCTCAACAATGAGCAGTTCTTC.